The 6 T cell receptor beta chains below come from one sample, sequenced in a study of identical twins (dated by TCRdb to 2016 to 2018). The library was made by 5' RACE. TCRdb lists the instrument as Illumina HiSeq 2000. Using fastp at Q25 and MiXCR, TCRdb reprocessed the public reads and kept productive beta chains. For every CDR3 protein sequence, its rows merge into one entry that carries the most common genes and DNA. For this sample there are 450,000 to 650,000 distinct CDR3 sequences; roughly 9.5% appear just once. The leading ten clones occupy around 3% of the sample. This sample was also put to use in a study of yellow fever vaccine responses in identical twins.

Sequences were obtained from PBMCs. The receptor set was obtained from a woman under 30 in good health.

The table lists this clonotype with many counts. This rearrangement joins TRBV6-5 to TRBJ1-3; 11 nucleotides line up with TRBD1. Looked up from germline, CDR1 is MNHEY and CDR2 is SVGAGI. Germline trimming cut 2 bases from V and 12 bases from J; bases unmatched to any gene: 6. The CDR3 is 14 residues long. The CDR3 is CASSYGTGGSHIYF. In DNA, the CDR3 is TGTGCCAGCAGTTACGGGACAGGGGGGAGTCACATATATTTT.

The chain joins TRBV6-1 to TRBJ2-7; 13 nucleotides align to TRBD2. Germline trimming cut 6 bases from V and 2 bases from J; bases unmatched to any gene: 7. The length of the CDR3 is 16 residues. The germline CDR1 and CDR2 sequences are MNHNS and SASEGT. In DNA, the CDR3 is TGTGCCAGCAGCCAGGGACTAGCGGGGCTAACCTACGAGCAGTACTTC. Residues: CASSQGLAGLTYEQYF.

This clonotype was observed a few times. In DNA form, the CDR3 reads TGTGCCAGCAGTGGGCAAAATTCACCCCTCCACTTT. This encodes CASSGQNSPLHF. This chain uses TRBV2 with TRBJ1-6; D is unclear. Germline-derived CDR1 and CDR2 are SNHLY and FYNNEI. V was pared by 4 bases and J by 7 bases, with 5 bases between. The CDR3 extends over 12 amino acids. Looking up the rest from reference TRBV2 and TRBJ1-6 gives the full variable domain: EPEVTQTPSHQVTQMGQEVILRCVPISNHLYFYWYRQILGQKVEFLVSFYNNEISEKSEIFDDQFSVERPDGSNFTLKIRSTKLEDSAMYFCASSGQNSPLHFGNGTRLTVT.

The chain joins TRBV9 to TRBJ2-5, with D possibly being TRBD1 (6 bases). This CDR3 comprises 15 residues. Trimming removed 0 bases from V and 5 bases from J, with 14 bases in between. Germline CDR1 reads SGDLS; CDR2 reads YYNGEE. The CDR3 DNA reads as TGTGCCAGCAGCGTAGATATGGGGGCCGGGGAGACCCAGTACTTC. This encodes CASSVDMGAGETQYF. Full variable domain (rest looked up from reference TRBV9 and TRBJ2-5): DSGVTQTPKHLITATGQRVTLRCSPRSGDLSVYWYQQSLDQGLQFLIQYYNGEERAKGNILERFSAQQFPDLHSELNLSSLELGDSALYFCASSVDMGAGETQYFGPGTRLLVL.

This clonotype appeared many times. The DNA for the CDR3 is TGCAGCCCTCGTATAGCGTCCGATGAGCAGTTCTTC. This translates into CSPRIASDEQFF. This rearrangement joins TRBV29-1 to TRBJ2-1; D may be TRBD2 (5 bases). The CDR3 consists of 12 residues. The germline V gene encodes CDR1 SQVTM and CDR2 ANQGSEA. Between the trimmed V and J ends, which lost 8 bases and 8 bases, there was a span of 16 bases.

This clonotype was detected many times. The chain has TRBV29-1 and TRBJ1-2, with a tentative D call TRBD1 (5 bases). Trimming stripped 0 bases from V and 7 bases from J, with 9 bases between. The V gene's germline CDR1 is SQVTM and CDR2 ANQGSEA. The CDR3 consists of 12 residues. Here the CDR3 DNA reads TGCAGCGTTGAAGATCCTGACAGTGGCTACACCTTC. Its translation: CSVEDPDSGYTF.